These 14 T cell receptor beta chains were all obtained from the same sample, sequenced in a study of graft-versus-host responses after intestinal transplantation. Data came from immunoSEQ multiplex PCR; TCRdb stores just in-frame clones and leaves some out. The data show around 40,000 clones, roughly 80% seen once. The material was PBMCs, obtained about 160 weeks after transplant. Receptor source: a human patient who received an intestinal transplant, so some T cells may come from the graft donor.

Worth noting for this clone: At one boundary the junction diverges from the germline segment, which might be a read error. The genes are TRBV5-5 and TRBJ2-7; a weak D match, TRBD1 (6 bases). This CDR3 has 14 amino acids. The germline V gene has CDR1 SGHKS and CDR2 YYEKEE (reference sequence). CDR3 in amino acids: CARSLPCRGHEQYF. The CDR3 nucleotides read TGTGCCAGAAGCTTACCCTGCAGGGGACACGAGCAGTACTTC. The whole variable domain, remainder taken from reference TRBV5-5 and TRBJ2-7, is DAGVTQSPTHLIKTRGQQVTLRCSPISGHKSVSWYQQVLGQGPQFIFQYYEKEERGRGNFPDRFSARQFPNYSSELNVNALLLGDSALYLCARSLPCRGHEQYFGPGTRLTVT.

The chain couples TRBV5-1 to TRBJ2-7, with TRBD1 as a possible D gene (6 bases). Germline values: CDR1 SGHRS, CDR2 YFSETQ. V was trimmed by 6 bases and J by 8 bases, leaving 21 bases between them. The CDR3 spans 14 residues. In DNA form, the CDR3 reads TGCGCCAGCACTGACCCGGGACACGGAGGAAAGCAGTACTTC. Its protein product is CASTDPGHGGKQYF.

This chain uses TRBV21-1 with TRBJ2-7; the listed D gene, TRBD1, was not tested against the DNA. TRBV21-1 is tagged as a pseudogene. This CDR3 spans 17 amino acids. CDR3: CASSSSGDRGPSYEQYF. CDR3 nucleotide sequence: TGTGCCAGCAGCTCCTCAGGGGACAGGGGTCCTTCCTACGAGCAGTACTTC.

V and J are TRBV11-2 and TRBJ2-7; either TRBD1 or TRBD2 may fit D (6 bases each). This CDR3 region has 12 residues. The germline V gene has CDR1 SGHAT and CDR2 FQNNGV. Trimming shortened V by 1 base and J by 9 bases, and 10 bases separated the two germline ends. CDR3 loop: CASSLGGARQYF. CDR3 bases: TGTGCCAGCAGCTTAGGGGGGGCTCGGCAGTACTTC.

The rearrangement links TRBV7-9 to TRBJ2-5, with D perhaps matching TRBD1 (7 bases). Germline V lookup: CDR1 SEHNR, CDR2 FQNEAQ (reference sequence). V was clipped by 5 bases and J by 4 bases, with 14 bases between them. The CDR3 length is 14 residues. The CDR3 DNA reads TGTGCCAGCAGCGGAGGGACAGTTGGAGAGACCCAGTACTTC. Protein product: CASSGGTVGETQYF.

The J gene is TRBJ1-5, the V gene TRBV7-8; the match to TRBD1 covers 8 bases. J was trimmed by 1 base and V by 5 bases; bases with no gene match: 7. This CDR3 region has 16 residues. CDR1 and CDR2 (germline): SGHVS, FQNEAQ. This CDR3 reads CASSPLNRGSNQPQHF. In DNA form, the CDR3 reads TGTGCCAGCAGCCCCTTGAACAGGGGGAGCAATCAGCCCCAGCATTTT. Using reference TRBV7-8 and TRBJ1-5 for the parts outside the CDR3, the full variable domain is GAGVSQSPRYKVAKRGQDVALRCDPISGHVSLFWYQQALGQGPEFLTYFQNEAQLDKSGLPSDRFFAERPEGSVSTLKIQRTQQEDSAVYLCASSPLNRGSNQPQHFGDGTRLSIL.

The chain links TRBV28 to TRBJ1-2, with 11 bases identical to TRBD1. Trimming removed 3 bases from V and 0 bases from J; junction bases left unmatched: 3. Germline-derived CDR1 and CDR2 are MDHEN and SYDVKM. The length of the CDR3 is 16 residues. The chain's CDR3 is CASSFRTGGANYGYTF. The CDR3 coding sequence is TGTGCCAGCAGTTTTCGGACAGGGGGCGCTAACTATGGCTACACCTTC.

This chain uses TRBV5-1 with TRBJ1-4; 7 bases fit TRBD1. Germline CDR1 and CDR2: SGHRS and YFSETQ. V trimming: 3 bases; J trimming: 11 bases; junction bases outside the gene matches: 10. The CDR3 contains 14 residues. CDR3 region: CASSSGQVHGKLFF. CDR3 nucleotide sequence: TGCGCCAGCAGCTCCGGACAGGTGCATGGGAAACTGTTTTTT.

The chain employs TRBV5-4 and TRBJ2-7, with 14 bases that match TRBD2. The CDR3 loop spans 16 amino acids. J gave up 0 bases and V 4 bases, and 3 bases lay outside the gene matches. CDR1 and CDR2 (germline): SGHNT, YYREEE (reference sequence). The CDR3 nucleotides read TGTGCCAGCAGCGGAGGGACTAGCGGGGGCTCCTACGAGCAGTACTTC. It encodes CASSGGTSGGSYEQYF. Supplemented by reference TRBV5-4 and TRBJ2-7, the full variable domain reads ETGVTQSPTHLIKTRGQQVTLRCSSQSGHNTVSWYQQALGQGPQFIFQYYREEENGRGNFPPRFSGLQFPNYSSELNVNALELDDSALYLCASSGGTSGGSYEQYFGPGTRLTVT.

The chain carries TRBV6-1 and TRBJ2-5; D may match TRBD1 or TRBD2 (5 bases each). The CDR3 is made up of 14 amino acids. Germline CDR1 reads MNHNS; CDR2 reads SASEGT. The V and J ends lost 5 bases and 5 bases respectively, with 15 bases between them. The CDR3 sequence: CASSSRGPGETQYF. DNA of the CDR3: TGTGCCAGCAGTAGCCGGGGACCAGGGGAGACCCAGTACTTC.

The CDR3 DNA follows: TGTGCCAGCAGTTACCAGGGGGACGGAAACTATGGCTACACCTTC. Residues: CASSYQGDGNYGYTF. The chain carries TRBV6-5 and TRBJ1-2, with 7 bases identical to TRBD1. With 2 bases clipped from V and 2 bases from J, the junction kept 5 bases outside the gene matches. The CDR3 is 15 residues long. CDR1 is MNHEY, CDR2 SVGAGI, per germline.

The J gene is TRBJ1-3, the V gene TRBV6-1; D is unclear. The CDR3 length is 13 residues. The germline V gene has CDR1 MNHNS and CDR2 SASEGT. Trimming removed 4 bases from V and 3 bases from J, with 7 bases in between. The DNA of the CDR3 is TGTGCCAGCAGTGGACACCTTGGAAACACCATATATTTT. Translating it yields CASSGHLGNTIYF.

As concerns this clone: This sample includes further DNA sequences coding for the same CDR3. As DNA, the CDR3 is TGTGCCAGCAGTTTCTCGCGACAGGCAGACTCCTACGAGCAGTACTTC. It is translated as CASSFSRQADSYEQYF. The rearrangement uses TRBV27 and TRBJ2-7, with a tentative D call TRBD1 (6 bases). Germline-derived CDR1 and CDR2 are MNHEY and SMNVEV (reference sequence). V lost 3 bases and J 0 bases, leaving 15 bases between the germline ends. This CDR3 has 16 amino acids.

The chain links TRBV28 to TRBJ2-7, with TRBD1 as a possible D gene (5 bases). CDR1 and CDR2 (germline): MDHEN, SYDVKM. V was shortened by 0 bases and J by 5 bases, with 5 bases between the two germline ends. CDR3 length equals 12 residues. This CDR3 is CASSLWTDEQYF. The DNA of the CDR3 is TGTGCCAGCAGTTTATGGACAGACGAGCAGTACTTC. Full variable domain (missing parts from reference TRBV28 and TRBJ2-7): DVKVTQSSRYLVKRTGEKVFLECVQDMDHENMFWYRQDPGLGLRLIYFSYDVKMKEKGDIPEGYSVSREKKERFSLILESASTNQTSMYLCASSLWTDEQYFGPGTRLTVT.